Listed below are T cell receptor beta chains from one sample, sequenced in a study of cytomegalovirus exposure and HLA in healthy donors. Only in-frame clones appear in the TCRdb table, and some are missing; sequencing was by immunoSEQ multiplex PCR. Of roughly 140,000 clones listed, under 90% are singletons. The specimen was PBMCs. The receptors come from a boy aged 2 to 10 in good health and CMV-seronegative. The CDR3 runs from the conserved cysteine through the conserved F or W. The D gene is left open where the match is weak. A clone size is listed for some rows: how often the clone was seen (once, few, many), or a class if it is expanded.

>TRBV2|TRBJ2-5|-|TRBD1
TGTGCCAGCTACAGGGGGCGACAAGAGACCCAGTACTTC
CASYRGRQETQYF
>TRBV4-2|TRBJ2-1|-|TRBD2
TGTGCCAGCAGCCAAGATCGCCTAGCGGGAGGGCTGTTCTTC
CASSQDRLAGGLFF
>TRBV6-5|TRBJ1-4|few|-
TGTGCCACCACCCCCACAGCTACCCGGGGTGAAAAACTGTTTTTT
CATTPTATRGEKLFF
>TRBV15|TRBJ2-7|-|-
TGTGCCACCAGCAGAGCGGCGGTTATCGTGGAGCGACCCTACGAGCAGTACTTC
CATSRAAVIVERPYEQYF
>TRBV5-4|TRBJ1-3|-|TRBD1
TGTGCCAGCAGCCTCCGGGGGACAGGGCACGGAAACACCATATATTTT
CASSLRGTGHGNTIYF
>TRBV25-1|TRBJ2-1|-|-
TGTGCCAGCAGTGAAATGATAGGGGATGAGCAGTTCTTC
CASSEMIGDEQFF
>TRBV2|TRBJ1-2|few|-
TGTGCCAGCAGCGACAGAGTCTATGGCTACACCTTC
CASSDRVYGYTF
>TRBV6-1|TRBJ2-5|-|-
TGTGCCAGCAGCCTACAGTTGCCGGAGACCCAGTACTTC
CASSLQLPETQYF
>TRBV7-9|TRBJ2-2|-|-
TGTGCCAGCATGACAGAGAACACCGGGGAGCTGTTTTTT
CASMTENTGELFF
>TRBV5-1|TRBJ1-1|-|TRBD1
TGCGCCAGCAGCCCTGGGACAGGGGAAGGAACTTTCTTT
CASSPGTGEGTFF
>TRBV10-2|TRBJ2-1|-|-
TGCGCCAGCAGTGCCGTTCAGGGCGAGCGTGAGCAGTTCTTC
CASSAVQGEREQFF
>TRBV5-4|TRBJ2-7|few|TRBD1
TGTGCCAGCAGCACATTGACAGGGACGGCCTACGAGCAGTACTTC
CASSTLTGTAYEQYF
>TRBV6-5|TRBJ1-6|-|-
TGTGCCAGCGGGCAAGGTTCACCCCTCCACTTT
CASGQGSPLHF
>TRBV13|TRBJ2-3|-|-
TGTGCCAGCAGCCGGACAGTCTCTAGCACAGATACGCAGTATTTT
CASSRTVSSTDTQYF
>TRBV18|TRBJ1-3|-|-
TGTGCCAGCTCGCGTCGCGCCTCCGGGACACCGACCTCTGGAAACACCATATATTTT
CASSRRASGTPTSGNTIYF
>TRBV7-9|TRBJ2-7|-|TRBD1
TGTGCCAGCAGCTTGACAGGGGGCTCCTACGAGCAGTACTTC
CASSLTGGSYEQYF
>TRBV4-3|TRBJ2-5|-|-
TGCGCCAGCAGCCAAGATGAGCCCCAAGAGCAGTACTTC
CASSQDEPQEQYF
>TRBV7-9|TRBJ2-1|-|-
TGTGCCAGCAGCTCGGCCAGGCGCTGGGAGGAAAACAATGAGCAGTTCTTC
CASSSARRWEENNEQFF
>TRBV6-6|TRBJ2-5|-|TRBD1
TGTGCCAGCAGTAAGCCGGGACAGGGCAGGGAGACCCAGTACTTC
CASSKPGQGRETQYF
>TRBV27|TRBJ2-2|-|-
TGTGCCAGCAGATTCGGACAAGAAGACACCGGGGAGCTGTTTTTT
CASRFGQEDTGELFF
>TRBV11-2|TRBJ2-7|-|TRBD1
TGTGCCAGCAGCCAATCTAGGGGGCGCTACGAGCAGTACTTC
CASSQSRGRYEQYF